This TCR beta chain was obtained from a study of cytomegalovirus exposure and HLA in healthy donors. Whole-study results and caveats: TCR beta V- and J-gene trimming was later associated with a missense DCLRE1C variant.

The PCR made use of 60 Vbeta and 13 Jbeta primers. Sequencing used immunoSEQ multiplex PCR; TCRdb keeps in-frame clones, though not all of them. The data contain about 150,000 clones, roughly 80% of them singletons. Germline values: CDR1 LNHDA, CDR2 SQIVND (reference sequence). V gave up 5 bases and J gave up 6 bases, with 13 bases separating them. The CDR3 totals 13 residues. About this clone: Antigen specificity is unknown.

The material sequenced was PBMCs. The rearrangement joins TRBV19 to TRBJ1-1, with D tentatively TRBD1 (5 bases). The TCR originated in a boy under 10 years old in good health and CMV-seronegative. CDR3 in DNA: TGTGCCAGTAGTGAGCAGGGCGGTTCTGAAGCTTTCTTT. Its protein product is CASSEQGGSEAFF.